This is a list of T cell receptor beta chains from one sample in a study of T cells after yellow fever vaccination. TCRdb reprocessed the 5' RACE reads via MiXCR and lists one record per CDR3 protein. The table lists about 350,000 distinct CDR3 sequences, about 8.3% of them singletons, with roughly 15% in the top ten. The specimen was PBMCs, collected approximately 47 days after the first yellow fever vaccination. Receptors originate from a young man who received the YFV17D yellow fever vaccine. CDR3s include the opening cysteine and the closing phenylalanine or tryptophan. The D gene is left open where the match is weak. Clone size is given for some rows only: seen once, a few or many times, or a class if the clone is expanded.

TRBJ2-1 NA few TRBV5-5 16 TGTGCCAGCAGCTTGGGGGGTACTGTCTCCTACAATGAGCAGTTCTTC CASSLGGTVSYNEQFF
TRBJ2-3 TRBD2 many TRBV7-2 18 TGTGCCAGCAGCTTAGCCCCCACTAGCGGAGAGAGCACAGATACGCAGTATTTT CASSLAPTSGESTDTQYF
TRBJ2-1 NA few TRBV4-1 14 TGCGCCAGCAGCCATTCTGCTGTCTACAATGAGCAGTTCTTC CASSHSAVYNEQFF
TRBJ2-6 NA few TRBV20-1 14 TGCAGTGCTAGGACGCAGTCTGGGGCCAACGTCCTGACTTTC CSARTQSGANVLTF
TRBJ2-4 TRBD1 NA TRBV9 13 TGTGCCAGCAGCTCCGGTACAGGGGGTATTCAGTACTTC CASSSGTGGIQYF
TRBJ2-5 NA many TRBV6-5 15 TGTGCCAGCAGTTACTCGAATGGGCAGCTCGGGACCCAGTACTTC CASSYSNGQLGTQYF
TRBJ2-2 NA NA TRBV3-1 15 TGTGCCAGCAGCCCGCTCGGCCAGGTTGACGGGGAGCTGTTTTTT CASSPLGQVDGELFF
TRBJ2-2 NA medium-sized TRBV7-8 14 TGTGCCAGCAGCGCAGTCGCGAACACCGGGGAGCTGTTTTTT CASSAVANTGELFF
TRBJ1-1 NA NA TRBV6-5 16 TGTGCCAGCAGTTACTCGAGGCCGGGGTGGAACACTGAAGCTTTCTTT CASSYSRPGWNTEAFF
TRBJ1-1 NA NA TRBV6-1 13 TGTGCCAGCAAATTAGGGACGGGCTCTGAAGCTTTCTTT CASKLGTGSEAFF
TRBJ1-2 NA NA TRBV7-8 15 TGTGCCAGCAGCTTAGATACGGGGGACGGCTATGGCTACACCTTC CASSLDTGDGYGYTF
TRBJ2-1 TRBD1 few TRBV5-4 16 TGTGCCAGCAGCGGGGGGGGACAGGGTTCCTACAATGAGCAGTTCTTC CASSGGGQGSYNEQFF
TRBJ1-5 NA NA TRBV12-3/TRBV12-4 12 TGTGCCAGCACCGCTCGGGGTCAGCCCCAGCATTTT CASTARGQPQHF
TRBJ1-2 NA NA TRBV29-1 12 TGCAGCGTTGAAGATAAGGGAAGCGGCTACACCTTC CSVEDKGSGYTF
TRBJ2-1 NA NA TRBV7-2 13 TGTGCCAGCAGCTTATTGGAGGGGGGGCCCCTGTTCTTC CASSLLEGGPLFF
TRBJ2-7 NA few TRBV7-6 17 TGTGCCAGCAGCTTAGGAGGACCGGCAGGGGGGTCCAACGAGCAGTACTTC CASSLGGPAGGSNEQYF
TRBJ1-2 TRBD1 NA TRBV7-3 12 TGTGCCAGCAGTTACGGGACAGGGGGCCTCACCTTC CASSYGTGGLTF
TRBJ2-3 NA NA TRBV7-2 13 TGTGCCAGCAGCAGATCTAGATCTGATACGCAGTATTTT CASSRSRSDTQYF
TRBJ2-7 NA few TRBV12-3/TRBV12-4 14 TGTGCCAGCAGTTTGAGGGGGGACTCCTACGAGCAGTACTTC CASSLRGDSYEQYF
TRBJ1-1 NA NA TRBV5-1 12 TGCGCCAGCAGCTTGCTGGGGAATGAAGCTTTCTTT CASSLLGNEAFF
TRBJ2-5 TRBD2 NA TRBV27 16 TGTGCCAGCAGTCCAATTTGGACTAGCGGGGGCGAGACCCAGTACTTC CASSPIWTSGGETQYF
TRBJ2-7 TRBD2 NA TRBV20-1 14 TGCAGTGTTCCCTGGGGGAGGGTGACCCACGAGCAGTACTTC CSVPWGRVTHEQYF
TRBJ2-5 TRBD2 NA TRBV12-3/TRBV12-4 15 TGTGCCAGCAGGACGATTAGCGGGGGTTCAGAGACCCAGTACTTC CASRTISGGSETQYF
TRBJ2-3 TRBD2 NA TRBV7-3 15 TGTGCCAGCAGCCCTAGCGGGCTGGGCGCGGATACGCAGTATTTT CASSPSGLGADTQYF
TRBJ1-5 NA NA TRBV6-5 16 TGTGCCAGCAGTTACTCGAGTCAGAAGTTCAATCAGCCCCAGCATTTT CASSYSSQKFNQPQHF
TRBJ2-5 NA many TRBV10-3 15 TGTGCCATCGGAGCCGAGACATCGGTTCGGGAGACCCAGTACTTC CAIGAETSVRETQYF
TRBJ2-2 NA NA TRBV7-9 13 TGTGCCAGCAGCTTAGCGCTTGGGCGGGAGCTGTTTTTT CASSLALGRELFF
TRBJ2-1 NA NA TRBV29-1 11 TGCAGCGTAGATGGACGGAACGAGCAGTTCTTC CSVDGRNEQFF
TRBJ2-2 TRBD1 many TRBV29-1 17 TGCAGCGTTGAAATGGGACAGGGGACGTTGGACACCGGGGAGCTGTTTTTT CSVEMGQGTLDTGELFF
TRBJ2-5 NA few TRBV20-1 13 TGCAGTGTCCGAGCGTCGGGGCAAGAGACCCAGTACTTC CSVRASGQETQYF
TRBJ2-5 TRBD2 NA TRBV6-1 15 TGTGCCAGCAGTGAAGCGGAGCGGGGGAAGGAGACCCAGTACTTC CASSEAERGKETQYF
TRBJ2-3 NA NA TRBV7-8 11 TGTGCCAGCAGCACTAAATTAGTGCAGTATTTT CASSTKLVQYF
TRBJ2-3 TRBD2 NA TRBV5-1 17 TGCGCCAGCAGCCTGGCGGGGGGAAAAGCTAGCACAGATACGCAGTATTTT CASSLAGGKASTDTQYF
TRBJ2-1 NA NA TRBV29-1 16 TGCAGCGCCCGGGGAAAGGACGCGGGATCCTACAATGAGCAGTTCTTC CSARGKDAGSYNEQFF
TRBJ2-5 TRBD2 NA TRBV15 16 TGTGCCACCAGCAGAGGACTAGCGGGGACCCAAGAGACCCAGTACTTC CATSRGLAGTQETQYF
TRBJ1-1 NA many TRBV10-3 12 TGTGCCATCAGTGAGAAAGTCACTGAAGCTTTCTTT CAISEKVTEAFF
TRBJ2-1 NA few TRBV12-3/TRBV12-4 14 TGTGCCAGCAGTTTAGTCCGAGCGGACAATGAGCAGTTCTTC CASSLVRADNEQFF
TRBJ1-6 NA NA TRBV11-2 15 TGTGCCAGCAGCTCGAGGACTGCCGTTTATTCACCCCTCCACTTT CASSSRTAVYSPLHF
TRBJ2-1 TRBD2 NA TRBV5-1 17 TGCGCCAGCAGGCCTACTAGCGGGGGGGCGACCTACAATGAGCAGTTCTTC CASRPTSGGATYNEQFF
TRBJ2-5 TRBD2 NA TRBV5-5 14 TGTGCCAGCACTAGCGGGGGCCTCTGGGAGACCCAGTACTTC CASTSGGLWETQYF
TRBJ2-5 NA NA TRBV6-1 16 TGTGCCACCCGGCAGGGGGGGAGCACACCTCAAGAGACCCAGTACTTC CATRQGGSTPQETQYF